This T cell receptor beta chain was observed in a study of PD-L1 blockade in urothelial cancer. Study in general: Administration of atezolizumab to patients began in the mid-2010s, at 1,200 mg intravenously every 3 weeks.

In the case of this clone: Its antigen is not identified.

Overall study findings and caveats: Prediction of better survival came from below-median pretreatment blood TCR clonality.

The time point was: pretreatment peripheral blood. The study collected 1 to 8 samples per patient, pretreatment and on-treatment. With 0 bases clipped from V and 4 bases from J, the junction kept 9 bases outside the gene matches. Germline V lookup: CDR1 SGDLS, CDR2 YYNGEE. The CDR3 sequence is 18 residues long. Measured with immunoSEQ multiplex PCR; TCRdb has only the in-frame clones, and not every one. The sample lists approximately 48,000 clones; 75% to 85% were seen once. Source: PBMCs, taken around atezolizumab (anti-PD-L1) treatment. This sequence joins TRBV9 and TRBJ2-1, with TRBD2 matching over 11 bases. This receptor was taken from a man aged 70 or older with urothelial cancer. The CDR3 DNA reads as TGTGCCAGCAGCGTAGGTATAGGGGGACTAGCGGAGTACAATGAGCAGTTCTTC. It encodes CASSVGIGGLAEYNEQFF.